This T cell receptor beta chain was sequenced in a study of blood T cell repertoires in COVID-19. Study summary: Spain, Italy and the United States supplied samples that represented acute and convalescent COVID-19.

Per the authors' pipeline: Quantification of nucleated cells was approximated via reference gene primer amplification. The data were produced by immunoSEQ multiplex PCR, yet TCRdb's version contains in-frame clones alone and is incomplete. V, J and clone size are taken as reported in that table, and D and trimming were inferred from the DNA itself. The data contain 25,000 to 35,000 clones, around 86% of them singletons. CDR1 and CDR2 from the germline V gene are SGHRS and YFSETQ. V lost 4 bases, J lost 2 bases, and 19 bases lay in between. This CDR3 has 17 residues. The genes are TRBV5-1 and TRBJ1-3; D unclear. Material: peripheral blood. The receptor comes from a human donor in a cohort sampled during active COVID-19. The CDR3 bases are TGCGCCAGCAGCATGTTCGGGGAACAGCGGACTGGAAACACCATATATTTT. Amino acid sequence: CASSMFGEQRTGNTIYF. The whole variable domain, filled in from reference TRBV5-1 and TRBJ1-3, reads KAGVTQTPRYLIKTRGQQVTLSCSPISGHRSVSWYQQTPGQGLQFLFEYFSETQRNKGNFPGRFSGRQFSNSRSEMNVSTLELGDSALYLCASSMFGEQRTGNTIYFGEGSWLTVV.